This TCR beta chain derives from a study of shared T cell receptors in the human thymus. Sequencing was performed with immunoSEQ multiplex PCR; in TCRdb, only in-frame clones are kept and a portion is missing. The data contain hundreds of thousands of clones, 80% to 90% of them singletons. From germline, CDR1 is SNHLY and CDR2 FYNNEI. The CDR3 runs 18 residues. V was pared by 0 bases and J by 0 bases, with 14 bases between. These records were also assigned to another study, of human thymus T cells.

This receptor was identified in a girl less than two years old with a congenital heart defect. Sequencing was done on a sample of thymocytes. The V and J genes are TRBV2 and TRBJ2-2, with D maybe TRBD1 (5 bases). DNA for the CDR3: TGTGCCAGCAGTGAAGCGTTCATAGGGGCTGCGAACACCGGGGAGCTGTTTTTT. Translated, it gives CASSEAFIGAANTGELFF. The whole variable domain, filled in from reference TRBV2 and TRBJ2-2, reads EPEVTQTPSHQVTQMGQEVILRCVPISNHLYFYWYRQILGQKVEFLVSFYNNEISEKSEIFDDQFSVERPDGSNFTLKIRSTKLEDSAMYFCASSEAFIGAANTGELFFGEGSRLTVL.